This entry concerns a single TCR beta chain. This CDR3 is built from 14 residues. Germline CDR1 is SGDLS and CDR2 is YYNGEE. V lost 3 bases to trimming and J lost 0 bases, with 10 bases between them. This record comes from a study of T-cell memory formation after mild COVID-19. TCRdb ran MiXCR on the 5' RACE reads and lists one entry per CDR3 protein. The sample has about 440,000 distinct CDR3 sequences; about 20% are singletons. This sequence was found in an adult woman who had mild COVID-19 (a few samples of this study predate the infection). Cell type and time point are not known. This chain connects TRBV9 to TRBJ2-7; TRBD1 is a possible D gene (6 bases). Sequencing used PBMCs or a T cell subset sorted from them (not recorded which). This chain's CDR3 is CASSAQDSSYEQYF. The CDR3, as DNA: TGTGCCAGCAGCGCACAGGACAGCTCCTACGAGCAGTACTTC.